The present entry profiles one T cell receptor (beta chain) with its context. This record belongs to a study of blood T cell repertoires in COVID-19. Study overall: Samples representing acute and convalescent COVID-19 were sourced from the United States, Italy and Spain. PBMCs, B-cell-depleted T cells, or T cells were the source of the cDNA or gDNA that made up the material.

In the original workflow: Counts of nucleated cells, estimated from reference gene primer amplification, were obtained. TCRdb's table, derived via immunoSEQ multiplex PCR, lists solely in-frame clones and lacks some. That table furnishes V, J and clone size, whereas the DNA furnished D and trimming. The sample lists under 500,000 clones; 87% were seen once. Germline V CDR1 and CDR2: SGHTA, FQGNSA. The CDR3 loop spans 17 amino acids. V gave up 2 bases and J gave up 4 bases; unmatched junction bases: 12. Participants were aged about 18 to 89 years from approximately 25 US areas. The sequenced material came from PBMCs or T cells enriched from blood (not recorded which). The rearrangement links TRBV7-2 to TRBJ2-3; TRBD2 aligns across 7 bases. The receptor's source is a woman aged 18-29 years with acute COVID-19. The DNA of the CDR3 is TGTGCCAGCAGCTTATCTGTTGGATTAGCGGGCGCAGATACGCAGTATTTT. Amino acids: CASSLSVGLAGADTQYF.